The 24 T cell receptor beta chains listed next were all sequenced from one sample in a study of control samples from healthy donors and cancer patients. Only in-frame clones appear in the TCRdb table, and some are missing; sequencing was by immunoSEQ multiplex PCR. In the table there are over 75,000 clones, roughly 91% of which are singletons. Sequencing used blood. The receptors stem from a man aged 25-45 years in good health.

The V gene is TRBV11-2, the J gene TRBJ2-2, with D tentatively TRBD1 or TRBD2 (5 bases each). V was trimmed by 5 bases and J by 4 bases, leaving 20 bases between them. In germline, CDR1 is SGHAT, CDR2 FQNNGV. The CDR3 has 17 residues. This CDR3 reads CASSLNRDPRFTGELFF. CDR3 in DNA: TGTGCCAGCAGCCTGAATCGGGACCCTCGATTCACCGGGGAGCTGTTTTTT.

The chain joins TRBV11-3 to TRBJ2-1, with 8 bases identical to TRBD2. Germline CDR1 reads SGHNT; CDR2 reads YENEEA. With 4 bases clipped from V and 2 bases from J, the junction kept 13 bases outside the gene matches. The CDR3 covers 18 residues. CDR3 nucleotides: TGTGCCAGCAGCTCTACCCAGGCGGGGGGATTGACCTACAATGAGCAGTTCTTC. Encoded protein: CASSSTQAGGLTYNEQFF.

The CDR3 here is CASSLGQGAGELFF. The CDR3 nucleotides are TGTGCCAGCAGCTTGGGACAGGGGGCCGGGGAGCTGTTTTTT. The chain uses TRBV5-4 and TRBJ2-2; 9 nucleotides agree with TRBD1. Germline assignment: CDR1 SGHNT and CDR2 YYREEE (reference sequence). V was pared by 0 bases and J by 6 bases, with 0 bases of the junction left unmatched. CDR3 length: 14 amino acids.

This clone showed up just a few times. The rearrangement uses TRBV3-1 (or the pseudogene TRBV3-2) and TRBJ2-5, with D tentatively TRBD1 or TRBD2 (5 bases each). The CDR3 sequence is 16 residues long. Germline V gene sequence: CDR1 LGHDT, CDR2 YNNKEL (reference sequence). V lost 0 bases and J 4 bases, leaving 15 bases between the germline ends. In DNA, the CDR3 is TGTGCCAGCAGCCAAGATCGGGGCGGTGGGACAGAGACCCAGTACTTC. It codes for CASSQDRGGGTETQYF.

The table lists this clone with a count of one. The rearrangement links TRBV7-3 to TRBJ2-7; TRBD1 matches at 11 bases. V gave up 5 bases and J gave up 5 bases; unmatched junction bases: 8. The CDR3 has 15 amino acids. CDR1 and CDR2 (germline): SGHTA, FQGTGA. The CDR3 coding sequence is TGTGCCAGCAGCGCCCGGGACAGGGGGTTGGACGAGCAGTACTTC. Translated, it gives CASSARDRGLDEQYF.

The rearrangement uses TRBV6-2 or TRBV6-3 and TRBJ2-7; D is uncertain. Per the germline V gene, CDR1 is MNHEY and CDR2 is SVGEGT. Trimming took off 4 bases at V and 0 bases at J, with 16 bases between the two ends. The CDR3 has 16 residues. CDR3 loop: CASSSYSSRSSYEQYF. In nucleotides, the CDR3 is TGTGCCAGCAGTTCATACTCCTCCCGAAGCTCCTACGAGCAGTACTTC.

The rearrangement joins TRBV7-9 to TRBJ2-3; 7 bases are shared with TRBD1. The CDR3 sequence is 16 residues long. Germline loops: CDR1 SEHNR, CDR2 FQNEAQ (reference sequence). V lost 1 base and J lost 0; bases outside the gene matches: 4. DNA for the CDR3: TGTGCCAGCAGCTTAGGGGGGACAGCTAGCACAGATACGCAGTATTTT. Protein product: CASSLGGTASTDTQYF.

The rearrangement joins TRBV7-9 to TRBJ2-7; 7 bases match TRBD2. V was clipped by 5 bases and J by 13 bases; unmatched bases: 8. The CDR3 contains 11 residues. Germline V CDR1 and CDR2: SEHNR, FQNEAQ (reference sequence). CDR3 protein: CASSLSGAPYF. The CDR3 region has the DNA TGTGCCAGCAGCCTCAGCGGGGCGCCTTACTTC.

The CDR3 is CASSAYRGGSNQPQHF. The DNA of the CDR3 is TGTGCCAGCAGCGCGTACAGGGGGGGTAGCAATCAGCCCCAGCATTTT. This chain joins TRBV5-8 and TRBJ1-5, with 8 positions matching TRBD1. The CDR3 has 16 residues. The V and J ends lost 4 bases and 0 bases, in that order; junction bases with no gene match: 6. Germline CDR1 and CDR2: SGHTS and YDEGEE.

The chain links TRBV19 to TRBJ1-3; tentative D call: TRBD1 (6 bases). Germline loops: CDR1 LNHDA, CDR2 SQIVND (reference sequence). The length of the CDR3 is 15 residues. The V end was cut by 6 bases, the J end by 3 bases, with 15 bases between. The CDR3 nucleotides are TGTGCCAGTAGACCTCGGGGGGCGCGTGGAAACACCATATATTTT. This sequence encodes CASRPRGARGNTIYF.

This clone came up a few times. The V call is TRBV5-4, the J call TRBJ1-2, with no clear D. The CDR3 loop spans 13 amino acids. Trimming removed 2 bases from V and 5 bases from J, with 10 bases in between. Looked up from germline, CDR1 is SGHNT and CDR2 is YYREEE (reference sequence). This CDR3 reads CASSFGSGYGYTF. The CDR3, as DNA: TGTGCCAGCAGCTTCGGAAGTGGTTATGGCTACACCTTC.

The chain is built from TRBV12-3 or TRBV12-4 and TRBJ1-3; D is ambiguous. Trimming cost V 11 bases and J 0 bases, with 11 bases left between them. This CDR3 is 13 amino acids long. The CDR3 region has the DNA TGTGCCGGTAGACAAGACTCTGGAAACACCATATATTTT. Translation: CAGRQDSGNTIYF.

The rearrangement uses TRBV7-6 and TRBJ2-1, with D possibly being TRBD1 or TRBD2 (6 bases each). The germline V and J ends were trimmed by 2 bases and 6 bases, with 14 bases remaining between them. This CDR3 is 15 amino acids long. Germline CDR1 and CDR2: SGHVS and FNYEAQ. CDR3 coding DNA: TGTGCCAGCAGCTTATCCGCAGGGGAGGCCAATGAGCAGTTCTTC. Residues: CASSLSAGEANEQFF. The full variable domain, its missing parts supplied by reference TRBV7-6 and TRBJ2-1, is GAGVSQSPRYKVTKRGQDVALRCDPISGHVSLYWYRQALGQGPEFLTYFNYEAQQDKSGLPNDRFSAERPEGSISTLTIQRTEQRDSAMYRCASSLSAGEANEQFFGPGTRLTVL.

This rearrangement joins TRBV19 to TRBJ2-5; D call uncertain. With 3 bases removed from V and 1 base from J, the gap between germline ends came to 9 bases. Germline V lookup: CDR1 LNHDA, CDR2 SQIVND (reference sequence). The CDR3 runs 14 residues. CDR3 protein: CASSMGRSQETQYF. As DNA, the CDR3 is TGTGCCAGTAGTATGGGTCGGTCCCAAGAGACCCAGTACTTC.

The chain has TRBV27 and TRBJ1-1, with D hard to call. V was shortened by 3 bases and J by 5 bases, with 22 bases between the two germline ends. CDR1 MNHEY and CDR2 SMNVEV come from the germline V gene (reference sequence). This CDR3 is 17 amino acids long. The CDR3 nucleotides read TGTGCCAGCAGTTTCAAGAGAGGGAAGGGATCTTGGACTGAAGCTTTCTTT. Translation gives CASSFKRGKGSWTEAFF.

The V call is TRBV4-1, the J call TRBJ2-1; 7 bases are shared with TRBD1. Germline V gene data show CDR1 as MGHRA and CDR2 as YSYEKL. The CDR3 extends over 15 amino acids. J lost 0 bases, V lost 4 bases, and 3 bases had no gene match. The CDR3 coding sequence is TGCGCCAGCAGCCCCGACAGGGTCTCCTACAATGAGCAGTTCTTC. Translated: CASSPDRVSYNEQFF.

This chain links TRBV3-1 (or the pseudogene TRBV3-2) with TRBJ1-3; D is possibly TRBD1 (5 bases). The germline V gene encodes CDR1 LGHDT and CDR2 YNNKEL (reference sequence). The V gene lost 0 bases and the J gene lost 2 bases, with 8 bases spanning the gap. This CDR3 region has 15 residues. The CDR3 protein is CASSQDQGAGNTIYF. The CDR3 DNA sequence: TGTGCCAGCAGCCAAGATCAGGGAGCTGGAAACACCATATATTTT.

CDR3 in DNA: TGTGCCAGCAGCTTGTTTGACCTCCTAGACGCCGGGGAGCTGTTTTTT. This codes for CASSLFDLLDAGELFF. The V call is TRBV5-5, the J call TRBJ2-2; no firm D call. This CDR3 has 16 amino acids. The V end was cut by 1 base, the J end by 6 bases, with 16 bases between. The germline CDR1 and CDR2 sequences are SGHKS and YYEKEE (reference sequence).

The chain has TRBV5-6 and TRBJ2-6; D is unclear. Trimming took 5 bases from V and 2 from J, leaving 11 bases between them. This CDR3 comprises 15 residues. Per germline, CDR1 SGHDT and CDR2 YYEEEE. CDR3 bases: TGTGCCAGCAGGTCTGCAGGTACTGGGGCCAACGTCCTGACTTTC. This gives the protein CASRSAGTGANVLTF. Complete variable domain (other parts from reference TRBV5-6 and TRBJ2-6): DAGVTQSPTHLIKTRGQQVTLRCSPKSGHDTVSWYQQALGQGPQFIFQYYEEEERQRGNFPDRFSGHQFPNYSSELNVNALLLGDSALYLCASRSAGTGANVLTFGAGSRLTVL.

The rearrangement joins TRBV20-1 to TRBJ2-7, with unresolved D. Germline V lookup: CDR1 DFQATT, CDR2 SNEGSKA (reference sequence). The CDR3 consists of 10 residues. Trimming shortened V by 3 bases and J by 5 bases, and 5 bases separated the two germline ends. Here the CDR3 reads CSASLDEQYF. The DNA of the CDR3 is TGCAGTGCTAGCCTCGACGAGCAGTACTTC.

The chain has TRBV5-1 and TRBJ2-3, with 7 bases matching TRBD1. Trimming took 1 base from V and 4 from J; bases not matched to a gene: 9. This CDR3 is 16 amino acids long. Germline lookup yields CDR1 SGHRS and CDR2 YFSETQ. The CDR3 here is CASSLNLGQGADTQYF. As DNA, the CDR3 is TGCGCCAGCAGCTTGAATCTTGGGCAGGGGGCAGATACGCAGTATTTT.

This CDR3 reads CSVVAGGLNTGELFF. CDR3 nucleotide sequence: TGCAGCGTTGTAGCCGGGGGGCTTAACACCGGGGAGCTGTTTTTT. V is TRBV29-1 and J is TRBJ2-2; D is possibly TRBD2 (7 bases). CDR1 is SQVTM, CDR2 ANQGSEA, per germline. Trimming removed 4 bases at V and 2 bases at J, with 14 bases between. This CDR3 is built from 15 residues.

The chain employs TRBV27 and TRBJ1-2; no clear D. V was clipped by 2 bases and J by 4 bases, with 11 bases between them. Per the germline V gene, CDR1 is MNHEY and CDR2 is SMNVEV (reference sequence). CDR3 size: 14 residues. The CDR3 DNA follows: TGTGCCAGCAGTTTAGGGAGCACCCGCTATGGCTACACCTTC. It encodes CASSLGSTRYGYTF.

This clone was seen a single time. The chain combines TRBV10-1 with TRBJ2-7; 13 positions match TRBD2. This CDR3 is 15 amino acids long. Germline assignment: CDR1 WNHNN and CDR2 SYGVQD (reference sequence). The V and J ends lost 3 bases and 4 bases, in that order; junction bases with no gene match: 3. The CDR3 DNA sequence: TGCGCCAGCAGTGAAGGACTAGCGGGAGTGTACGAGCAGTACTTC. Translation: CASSEGLAGVYEQYF.